Following are 19 T cell receptor beta chains from one sample sequenced in a study of long-term antiretroviral therapy in people with HIV. An immunoSEQ assay, version v3.0, was performed at survey level. Some clones are missing from TCRdb's copy, which holds only in-frame ones; the method was immunoSEQ multiplex PCR. This table holds roughly 25,000 clones, roughly 80% found once. The starting material was unsorted PBMCs, obtained 2.1 years after starting antiretroviral therapy. The receptors were sampled from a man under 40 with HIV.

V gene TRBV6-5 combines with J gene TRBJ2-1; TRBD2 matches 8 bases. CDR1 is MNHEY, CDR2 SVGAGI, per germline. This CDR3 comprises 15 residues. The ends lost 8 bases at V and 7 bases at J; junction bases unmatched: 13. CDR3 protein: CASRSPAGETNEQFF. The CDR3 DNA sequence: TGTGCCAGCCGTTCCCCAGCGGGAGAGACGAATGAGCAGTTCTTC.

The V gene is TRBV28, the J gene TRBJ1-5; D may be TRBD1 (5 bases). V was cut by 4 bases and J by 6 bases, with 16 bases left in between. This CDR3 contains 15 residues. Germline values: CDR1 MDHEN, CDR2 SYDVKM. The CDR3 protein is CASSWGAGGIQPQHF. CDR3 in DNA: TGTGCCAGCAGTTGGGGAGCGGGGGGGATTCAGCCCCAGCATTTT.

The chain recombines TRBV11-2 with TRBJ2-1; D unresolved. Germline values: CDR1 SGHAT, CDR2 FQNNGV. The length of the CDR3 is 17 residues. V lost 0 bases and J 1 base, leaving 13 bases between the germline ends. The DNA for the CDR3 is TGTGCCAGCAGCTTAGATGGCGGCATGAGGTCCTACAATGAGCAGTTCTTC. Translating gives CASSLDGGMRSYNEQFF.

This chain uses TRBV7-7 with TRBJ1-4; D ambiguous. The V and J ends lost 1 base and 0 bases respectively, with 9 bases between them. The CDR3 totals 16 residues. CDR1 is SSHAT, CDR2 FNYEAQ, per germline (reference sequence). The CDR3 region has the DNA TGTGCCAGCAGCTTAGATTCATCAGCAACTAATGAAAAACTGTTTTTT. It translates to CASSLDSSATNEKLFF.

J is TRBJ2-1 and V is TRBV7-2; D is perhaps TRBD1 (6 bases). The CDR3 is 15 amino acids. With 0 bases removed from V and 0 bases from J, the gap between germline ends came to 6 bases. CDR1 and CDR2 (germline): SGHTA, FQGNSA. The CDR3 sequence: CASSLAQGSYNEQFF. The CDR3 DNA reads as TGTGCCAGCAGCTTAGCACAGGGCTCCTACAATGAGCAGTTCTTC.

This chain links TRBV6-1 with TRBJ1-1; D might be TRBD1 (5 bases). CDR3 length equals 15 residues. Germline V gives CDR1 MNHNS, CDR2 SASEGT. The V gene lost 9 bases and the J gene lost 1 base, with 18 bases spanning the gap. The CDR3 region is CASGAEGKGNTEAFF. The CDR3 DNA follows: TGTGCCAGTGGGGCGGAGGGGAAGGGGAACACTGAAGCTTTCTTT.

This chain connects TRBV29-1 to TRBJ2-1; TRBD2 matches 9 bases. V shed 6 bases and J 7 bases; nucleotides not matched to a gene: 10. The CDR3 spans 14 residues. The germline V gene has CDR1 SQVTM and CDR2 ANQGSEA. The CDR3 DNA reads as TGCAGCGTCGGTAGCGGGAGAGAGTTGAATGAGCAGTTCTTC. Translated: CSVGSGRELNEQFF.

The rearrangement uses TRBV5-4 and TRBJ1-1; D not certain. The CDR3 sequence is 14 residues long. Trimming removed 3 bases at V and 3 bases at J, with 12 bases between. Germline lookup yields CDR1 SGHNT and CDR2 YYREEE (reference sequence). CDR3 DNA: TGTGCCAGCAGCTCCCCGGCGAGGGACACTGAAGCTTTCTTT. Encoded protein: CASSSPARDTEAFF.

The count of this clone is one. The chain uses TRBV28 and TRBJ1-2; D not resolved. There are 16 residues in the CDR3. Germline values: CDR1 MDHEN, CDR2 SYDVKM. V lost 6 bases and J lost 5, with 22 bases in between. The CDR3 loop reads CASRTLERQSRYGYTF. CDR3 bases: TGTGCCAGCAGGACCCTGGAAAGGCAGTCAAGGTATGGCTACACCTTC.

This clone was counted a few times. This chain links TRBV4-1 with TRBJ1-6, with unresolved D. The CDR3 length is 14 residues. Germline V gene sequence: CDR1 MGHRA, CDR2 YSYEKL. The V and J ends lost 0 bases and 3 bases respectively, with 3 bases between them. CDR3 sequence (DNA): TGCGCCAGCAGCCAAGACAACTATAATTCACCCCTCCACTTT. Protein: CASSQDNYNSPLHF.

The chain employs TRBV19 and TRBJ2-5; 9 bases agree with TRBD1. The CDR3 contains 20 residues. V shed 5 bases and J 2 bases; nucleotides not matched to a gene: 21. CDR1 LNHDA and CDR2 SQIVND come from the germline V gene (reference sequence). Here the CDR3 reads CASSSAGQGPILGDQETQYF. CDR3 nucleotide sequence: TGTGCCAGTAGTTCCGCGGGACAGGGTCCAATTTTGGGGGATCAAGAGACCCAGTACTTC.

CDR3 nucleotides: TGCGCCAGCAGCACGGGACTAGCGGGGGGGCCAGTCACCGGGGAGCTGTTTTTT. Translated, it gives CASSTGLAGGPVTGELFF. The chain links TRBV5-1 to TRBJ2-2; 16 bases match TRBD2. J was trimmed by 4 bases and V by 4 bases; bases with no gene match: 7. Germline V gene lookup returns CDR1 SGHRS and CDR2 YFSETQ. This CDR3 contains 18 residues.

The J gene is TRBJ2-2, the V gene TRBV5-1; D possibly corresponds to TRBD1 (5 bases). This CDR3 has 15 residues. V gave up 2 bases and J gave up 5 bases, with 13 bases separating them. Germline CDR1 is SGHRS and CDR2 is YFSETQ. CDR3 in amino acids: CASSFQGGSTGELFF. CDR3 bases: TGCGCCAGCAGCTTCCAGGGTGGCTCGACCGGGGAGCTGTTTTTT.

J is TRBJ2-7 and V is TRBV29-1; 15 positions match TRBD2. The germline CDR1 and CDR2 sequences are SQVTM and ANQGSEA. J was trimmed by 2 bases and V by 4 bases; bases with no gene match: 9. CDR3 length: 17 residues. The CDR3 spells CSVADLGLAGGPYEQYF. The CDR3 coding sequence is TGCAGCGTTGCCGACCTCGGACTAGCGGGAGGGCCCTACGAGCAGTACTTC.

This clone was recorded a few times. The CDR3 coding sequence is TGTGCCAGCAGCGAACTAGCGGGAGGGCCCCCCTACGAGCAGTACTTC. It codes for CASSELAGGPPYEQYF. This rearrangement joins TRBV7-2 to TRBJ2-7, with TRBD2 matching over 13 bases. J lost 2 bases, V lost 5 bases, and 6 bases had no gene match. The CDR3 contains 16 residues. Germline V CDR1 and CDR2: SGHTA, FQGNSA.

The chain recombines TRBV10-3 with TRBJ2-5; tentatively, D is TRBD2 (6 bases). CDR3 length: 14 residues. V dropped 7 bases and J dropped 4 bases, with 16 bases sitting between them. Germline V gene sequence: CDR1 ENHRY, CDR2 SYGVKD. DNA of the CDR3: TGTGCCATCAAGGAGGGCAGGAGGTCAGAGACCCAGTACTTC. Amino acids: CAIKEGRRSETQYF.

The V call is TRBV7-2, the J call TRBJ2-3; tentatively, D is TRBD1 (6 bases). Trimming took off 1 base at V and 2 bases at J, with 10 bases between the two ends. Germline CDR1 reads SGHTA; CDR2 reads FQGNSA. This CDR3 is 15 amino acids long. The CDR3 DNA reads as TGTGCCAGCAGCTTAGATTTGGGGGCCACAGATACGCAGTATTTT. Amino acids: CASSLDLGATDTQYF.

The rearrangement joins TRBV6-5 to TRBJ1-2; D not certain. Germline V lookup: CDR1 MNHEY, CDR2 SVGAGI. V lost 0 bases and J lost 1, with 0 bases in between. The CDR3 is 12 amino acids. The DNA of the CDR3 is TGTGCCAGCAGTTACTCTAACTATGGCTACACCTTC. Translation: CASSYSNYGYTF.

The chain joins TRBV4-1 to TRBJ2-1; perhaps TRBD2 as D (5 bases). Germline V gene data show CDR1 as MGHRA and CDR2 as YSYEKL. V shed 5 bases and J shed 0 bases, with 14 bases lying between them. The CDR3 sequence is 16 residues long. CDR3 loop: CASSSRTTSSYNEQFF. Here the CDR3 DNA reads TGCGCCAGCAGCTCCAGGACCACTAGCTCCTACAATGAGCAGTTCTTC.